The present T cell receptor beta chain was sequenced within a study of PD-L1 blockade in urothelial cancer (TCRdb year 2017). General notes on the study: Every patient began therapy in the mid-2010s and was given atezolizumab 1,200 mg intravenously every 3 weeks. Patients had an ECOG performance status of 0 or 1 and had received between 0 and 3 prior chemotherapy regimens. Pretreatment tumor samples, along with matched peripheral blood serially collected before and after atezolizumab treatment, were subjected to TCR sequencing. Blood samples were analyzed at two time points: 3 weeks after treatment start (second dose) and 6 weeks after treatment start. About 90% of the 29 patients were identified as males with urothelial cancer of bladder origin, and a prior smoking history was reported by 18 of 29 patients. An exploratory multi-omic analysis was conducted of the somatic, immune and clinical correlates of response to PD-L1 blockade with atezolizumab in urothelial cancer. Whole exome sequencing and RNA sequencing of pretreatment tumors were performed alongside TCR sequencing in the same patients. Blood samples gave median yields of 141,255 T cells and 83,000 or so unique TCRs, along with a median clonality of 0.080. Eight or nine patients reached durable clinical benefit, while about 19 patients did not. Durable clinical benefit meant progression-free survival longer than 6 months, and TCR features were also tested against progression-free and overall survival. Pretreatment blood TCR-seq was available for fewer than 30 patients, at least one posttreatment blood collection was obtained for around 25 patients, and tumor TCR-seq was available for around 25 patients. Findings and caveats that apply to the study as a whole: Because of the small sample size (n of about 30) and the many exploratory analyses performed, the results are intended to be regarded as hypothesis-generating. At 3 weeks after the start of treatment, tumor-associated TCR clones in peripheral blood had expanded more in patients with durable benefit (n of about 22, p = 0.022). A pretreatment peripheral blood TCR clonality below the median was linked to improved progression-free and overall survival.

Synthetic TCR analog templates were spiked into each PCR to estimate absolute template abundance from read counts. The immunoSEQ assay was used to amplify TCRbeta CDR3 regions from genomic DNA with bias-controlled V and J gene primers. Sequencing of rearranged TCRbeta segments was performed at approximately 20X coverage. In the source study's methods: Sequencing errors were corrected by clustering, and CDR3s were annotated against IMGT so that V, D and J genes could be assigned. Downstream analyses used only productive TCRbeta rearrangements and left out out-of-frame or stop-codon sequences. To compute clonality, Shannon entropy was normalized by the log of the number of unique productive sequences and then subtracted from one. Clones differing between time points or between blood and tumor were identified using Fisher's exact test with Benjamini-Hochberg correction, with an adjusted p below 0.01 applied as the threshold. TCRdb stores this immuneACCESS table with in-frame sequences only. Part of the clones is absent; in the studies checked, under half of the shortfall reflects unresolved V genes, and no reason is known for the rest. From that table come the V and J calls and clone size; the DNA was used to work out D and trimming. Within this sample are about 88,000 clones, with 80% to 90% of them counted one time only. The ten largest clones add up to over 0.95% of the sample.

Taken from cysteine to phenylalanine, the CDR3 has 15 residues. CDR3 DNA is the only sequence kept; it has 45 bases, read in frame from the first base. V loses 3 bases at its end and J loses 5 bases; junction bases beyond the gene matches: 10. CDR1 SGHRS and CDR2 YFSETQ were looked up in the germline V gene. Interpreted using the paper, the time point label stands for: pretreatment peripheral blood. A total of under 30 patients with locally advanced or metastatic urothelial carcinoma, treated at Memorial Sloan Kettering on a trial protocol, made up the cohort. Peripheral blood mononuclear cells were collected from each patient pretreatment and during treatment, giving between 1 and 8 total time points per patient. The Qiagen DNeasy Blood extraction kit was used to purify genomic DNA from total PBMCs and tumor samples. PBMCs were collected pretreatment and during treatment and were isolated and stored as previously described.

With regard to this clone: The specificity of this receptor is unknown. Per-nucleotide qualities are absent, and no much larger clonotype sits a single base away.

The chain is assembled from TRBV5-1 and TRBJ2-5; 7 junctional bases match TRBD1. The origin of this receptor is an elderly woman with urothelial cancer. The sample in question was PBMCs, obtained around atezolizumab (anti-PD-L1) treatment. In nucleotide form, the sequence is TGCGCCAGCAGCTCTTCCGGGACAGAGGCGGAGACCCAGTACTTC. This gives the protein CASSSSGTEAETQYF. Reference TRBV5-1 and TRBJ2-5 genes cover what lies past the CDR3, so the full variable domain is KAGVTQTPRYLIKTRGQQVTLSCSPISGHRSVSWYQQTPGQGLQFLFEYFSETQRNKGNFPGRFSGRQFSNSRSEMNVSTLELGDSALYLCASSSSGTEAETQYFGPGTRLLVL.